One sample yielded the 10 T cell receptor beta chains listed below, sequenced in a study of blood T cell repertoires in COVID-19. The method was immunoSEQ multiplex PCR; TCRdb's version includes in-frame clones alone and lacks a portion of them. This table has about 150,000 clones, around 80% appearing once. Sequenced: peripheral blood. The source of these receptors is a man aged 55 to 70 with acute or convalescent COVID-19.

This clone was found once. The CDR3 region is CASSEGQGAVNTEAFF. CDR3 DNA sequence: TGTGCCAGCTCAGAGGGACAGGGGGCCGTCAACACTGAAGCTTTCTTT. The chain links TRBV18 to TRBJ1-1, with 12 bases fitting TRBD1. From germline, CDR1 is KGHSH and CDR2 LQKENI. CDR3 length equals 16 residues. The ends lost 5 bases at V and 2 bases at J; junction bases unmatched: 6.

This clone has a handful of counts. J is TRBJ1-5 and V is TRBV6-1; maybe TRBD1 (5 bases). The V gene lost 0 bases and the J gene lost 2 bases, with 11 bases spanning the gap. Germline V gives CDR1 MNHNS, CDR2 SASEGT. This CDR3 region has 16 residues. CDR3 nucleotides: TGTGCCAGCAGTGAAGCAACAGGCGTCGGCAATCAGCCCCAGCATTTT. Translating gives CASSEATGVGNQPQHF.

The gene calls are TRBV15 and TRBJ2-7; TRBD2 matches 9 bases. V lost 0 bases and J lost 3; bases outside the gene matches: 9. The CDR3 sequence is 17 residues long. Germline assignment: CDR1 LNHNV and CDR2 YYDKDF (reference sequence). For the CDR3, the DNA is TGTGCCACCAGCAGAGATCGCGCTAGCGGGATAATCTACGAGCAGTACTTC. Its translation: CATSRDRASGIIYEQYF.

CDR3 sequence reads: CASSTMEEVDSNQPQHF. For the CDR3, the DNA is TGTGCCAGCAGCACCATGGAGGAGGTCGATAGCAATCAGCCCCAGCATTTT. This rearrangement joins TRBV9 to TRBJ1-5; no definite D call. V lost 4 bases and J lost 0, with 17 bases in between. This CDR3 is built from 17 residues. Germline V gene sequence: CDR1 SGDLS, CDR2 YYNGEE.

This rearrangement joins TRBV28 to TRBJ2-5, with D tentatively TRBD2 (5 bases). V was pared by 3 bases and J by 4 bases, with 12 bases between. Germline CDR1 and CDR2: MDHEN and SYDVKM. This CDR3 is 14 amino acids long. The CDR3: CASSFSGSGETQYF. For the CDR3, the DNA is TGTGCCAGCAGTTTTTCGGGGAGTGGAGAGACCCAGTACTTC.

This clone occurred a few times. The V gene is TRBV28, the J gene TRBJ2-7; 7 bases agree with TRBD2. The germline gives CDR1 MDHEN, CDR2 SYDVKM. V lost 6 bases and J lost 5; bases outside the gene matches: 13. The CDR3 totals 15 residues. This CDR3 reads CASSPPGGSGDEQYF. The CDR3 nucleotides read TGTGCCAGCAGCCCCCCTGGGGGGAGCGGGGACGAGCAGTACTTC.

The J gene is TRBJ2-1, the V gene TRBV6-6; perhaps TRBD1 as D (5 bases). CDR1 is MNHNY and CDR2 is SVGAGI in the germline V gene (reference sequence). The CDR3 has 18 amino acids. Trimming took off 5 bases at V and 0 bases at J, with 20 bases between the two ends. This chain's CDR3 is CASSQRPSRGNSYNEQFF. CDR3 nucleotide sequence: TGTGCCAGCAGTCAGCGTCCATCTAGGGGAAACTCCTACAATGAGCAGTTCTTC.

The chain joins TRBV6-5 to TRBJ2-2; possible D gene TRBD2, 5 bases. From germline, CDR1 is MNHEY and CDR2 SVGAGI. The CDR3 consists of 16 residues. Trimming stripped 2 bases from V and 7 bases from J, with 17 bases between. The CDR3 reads CASSYSNSRGHGELFF. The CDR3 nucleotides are TGTGCCAGCAGTTACAGTAATAGTCGGGGTCACGGGGAGCTGTTTTTT.

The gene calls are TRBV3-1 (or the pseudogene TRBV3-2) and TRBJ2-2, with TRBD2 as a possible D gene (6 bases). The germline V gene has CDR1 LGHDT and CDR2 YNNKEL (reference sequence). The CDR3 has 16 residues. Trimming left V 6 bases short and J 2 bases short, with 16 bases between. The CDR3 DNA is TGTGCCAGCAGTTCCCGGCGCGGGGTTAACACCGGGGAGCTGTTTTTT. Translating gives CASSSRRGVNTGELFF.

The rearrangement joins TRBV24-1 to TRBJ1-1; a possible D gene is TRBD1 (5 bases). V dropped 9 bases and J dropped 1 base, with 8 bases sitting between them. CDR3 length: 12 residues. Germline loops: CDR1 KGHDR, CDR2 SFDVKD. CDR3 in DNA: TGTGCCACCGACAGCCAGAACACTGAAGCTTTCTTT. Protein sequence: CATDSQNTEAFF.